The rows below give T cell receptor beta chains drawn from one sample of a study of T-cell reconstitution after alpha-beta-depleted transplantation in children. A single record per CDR3 protein comes from TCRdb applying MiXCR to the PCR reads. Among about 640,000 distinct CDR3 sequences listed, 13% were seen once. Sequencing used PBMCs, mostly from graft donor cells, obtained 360 days after TCRalphabeta/CD19-depleted stem cell transplant. These receptors came from a male patient younger than 18 who had a stem cell transplant for acute myeloid leukemia, so the T cells may come from the graft donor. Each CDR3 is given with its conserved first and last residue. The order of the fields is clone size, J gene, D gene, V gene, CDR3 DNA, CDR3 protein. The D gene is left open where the match is weak. Clone size, where shown, is once, few, many, or a class for clones that have expanded.

>many|TRBJ1-6|TRBD1|TRBV28
TGTGCCAGCAGTCCCGGACAGGGGGCCAATTCACCCCTCCACTTT
CASSPGQGANSPLHF
>many|TRBJ1-1|TRBD1|TRBV18
TGTGCCAGCTCACCCAGGACAGGGGGCTCTGAAGCTTTCTTT
CASSPRTGGSEAFF
>few|TRBJ1-4|-|TRBV29-1
TGCAGCGTTGCAGGGCGTCTCACGGGGGAAAAACTGTTTTTT
CSVAGRLTGEKLFF
>few|TRBJ1-1|-|TRBV29-1
TGCAGCGTTGAACGGGGCCCTAACACTGAAGCTTTCTTT
CSVERGPNTEAFF
>few|TRBJ2-3|TRBD2|TRBV10-3
TGTGCCATCAGTGGACTAGCGGGGGGGCGAGATACGCAGTATTTT
CAISGLAGGRDTQYF
>many|TRBJ2-3|-|TRBV12-3/TRBV12-4
TGTGCCAGCAGTTTAAGGGTGATAGGCACAGATACGCAGTATTTT
CASSLRVIGTDTQYF
>few|TRBJ1-5|TRBD1|TRBV20-1
TGCAGTGCTAGAGATCTCGATACCGGGACAGGGCTGGGGAGCAATCAGCCCCAGCATTTT
CSARDLDTGTGLGSNQPQHF
>-|TRBJ2-2|-|TRBV28
TGTGCCAGCAGTTACACAGCCAACACCGGGGAGCTGTTTTTT
CASSYTANTGELFF
>-|TRBJ2-7|-|TRBV7-2
TGTGCCAGCAGCTTAGTAGGGGAGTCCTACGAGCAGTACTTC
CASSLVGESYEQYF
>many|TRBJ2-1|TRBD2|TRBV7-3
TGTGCCAGCAGCTCTCGAGTGGGACTAGCGGGAGTCAATGAGCAGTTCTTC
CASSSRVGLAGVNEQFF
>few|TRBJ2-2|TRBD2|TRBV5-5
TGTGCCAGCAGCGTCATAGCGGGAGCTTCGAACACCGGGGAGCTGTTTTTT
CASSVIAGASNTGELFF
>many|TRBJ2-3|-|TRBV28
TGTGCCAGCAGTTTTAGGTTAGGCACAGATACGCAGTATTTT
CASSFRLGTDTQYF
>many|TRBJ2-7|TRBD2|TRBV4-2
TGTGCCAGCAGCCAAGATAAGCTAGCGGGCAGATACGAGCAGTACTTC
CASSQDKLAGRYEQYF
>few|TRBJ2-5|-|TRBV20-1
TGCAGGTTGGTCCAAGAGACCCAGTACTTC
CRLVQETQYF
>-|TRBJ2-1|TRBD2|TRBV9
TGTGCCAGCAGCGCCGGACTAGCGGGGGGAGAGCAGTTCTTC
CASSAGLAGGEQFF
>many|TRBJ2-1|-|TRBV12-3/TRBV12-4
TGTGCCAGCAGTCCAGACAGGTATCTCACTGAGCAGTTCTTC
CASSPDRYLTEQFF
>many|TRBJ2-2|-|TRBV29-1
TGCAGCGGCCGCGGGACAAACACCGGGGAGCTGTTTTTT
CSGRGTNTGELFF
>few|TRBJ2-7|TRBD2|TRBV20-1
TGCAGTGCTAGACTGCGGGAGACCACCTACGAGCAGTACTTC
CSARLRETTYEQYF
>many|TRBJ2-7|-|TRBV29-1
TGCAGCGTCCTTAAACGTCCGGGCGAGCAGTACTTC
CSVLKRPGEQYF
>-|TRBJ2-7|-|TRBV6-2/TRBV6-3
TGTGCCAGCAGTAAGTGGGGGGGGCTCATCCCCTACGAGCAGTACTTC
CASSKWGGLIPYEQYF
>few|TRBJ2-5|-|TRBV27
TGTGCCAGCAGCCATCGTCCGGAGACCCAGTACTTC
CASSHRPETQYF
>few|TRBJ2-3|TRBD2|TRBV24-1
TGTGCCACCAGTGATGACTTGACTAGCGGGAACCCAGATACGCAGTATTTT
CATSDDLTSGNPDTQYF
>-|TRBJ2-1|TRBD2|TRBV28
TGTGCCAGCAGTTCGGGACTAACCGAGCAGTTCTTC
CASSSGLTEQFF
>-|TRBJ2-7|TRBD2|TRBV7-9
TGTGCCAGCAGCCTCACGACTAGCGCCTACGAGCAGTACTTC
CASSLTTSAYEQYF
>-|TRBJ2-1|TRBD2|TRBV19
TGTGCCAGTAGTATAGACCTAGGACTAGCGGGAGACGGCAATGAGCAGTTCTTC
CASSIDLGLAGDGNEQFF
>once|TRBJ2-5|-|TRBV5-5
TGTGCCAGCAGCTGGGGGGGGCCGGAGACCCAGTACTTC
CASSWGGPETQYF
>-|TRBJ2-3|TRBD2|TRBV9
TGTGCCAGCAGCGCTCTTCTAGCGGAGAGCACAGATACGCAGTATTTT
CASSALLAESTDTQYF
>many|TRBJ2-1|TRBD1|TRBV29-1
TGCAGCGGGAAGGGGGCATGGTACAATGAGCAGTTCTTC
CSGKGAWYNEQFF
>few|TRBJ2-1|-|TRBV5-1
TGCGCCAGCAGCTTCGCCTACGATGAGCAGTTCTTC
CASSFAYDEQFF
>many|TRBJ1-2|TRBD1|TRBV28
TGTGCCACGCAAGGACAGGGAGTAAGCGGGTTTGGCTACACCTTC
CATQGQGVSGFGYTF
>-|TRBJ1-2|-|TRBV29-1
TGCAGCGTCCAAAAGACAGAGAACTATGGCTACACCTTC
CSVQKTENYGYTF
>-|TRBJ1-5|TRBD1|TRBV7-9
TGTGCCAGCAGCTTGTGGGCGGGACAGGGAGGCGTTCAGCCCCAGCATTTT
CASSLWAGQGGVQPQHF
>few|TRBJ2-7|TRBD2|TRBV5-4
TGTGCCAGCAGCCGGGGCCGGGAGGGATACGAGCAGTACTTC
CASSRGREGYEQYF
>few|TRBJ2-3|-|TRBV21-1
TGTGCCAGCAGCAAAGAAGGGGGCCCCACAGATACGCAGTATTTT
CASSKEGGPTDTQYF
>few|TRBJ1-6|-|TRBV28
TGTGCCAGCAGTTTACCCTCAAATGGGAATCCCCTCCACTTT
CASSLPSNGNPLHF
>few|TRBJ2-1|-|TRBV20-1
TGCAGTGCGAGAAGCGGCGGGGTCTCCTACAATGAGCAGTTCTTC
CSARSGGVSYNEQFF